This T cell receptor (beta chain) was found in a study of early T cells in non-severe SARS-CoV-2 infection. In the study overall: Chains were not paired, and sequencing was done on bulk RNA from unsorted whole blood.

Only a few counts were recorded for this clonotype. TCRdb passed the 5' RACE reads through MiXCR, listing each CDR3 protein once. The top ten clones hold approximately 5.3% of a sample with 20,000 to 25,000 distinct CDR3 sequences, about 4.4% of them seen once. Looked up from germline, CDR1 is LNHNV and CDR2 is YYDKDF (reference sequence). Deletions cut 0 bases from V and 0 bases from J, with 6 bases between. The CDR3 has 15 residues. Sequenced: whole blood. This chain connects TRBV15 to TRBJ2-1; unclear D gene. The origin of this receptor is an adult who was a healthcare worker with PCR-confirmed SARS-CoV-2 infection or an uninfected control (not recorded which). CDR3 residues: CATSRESPSYNEQFF. Here the CDR3 DNA reads TGTGCCACCAGCAGAGAAAGCCCCTCCTACAATGAGCAGTTCTTC.